This record concerns one T cell receptor (beta chain) sequence. The sample originates from a study of blood T cell repertoires in COVID-19. At the level of the study: Samples taken during acute and convalescent COVID-19 were collected in the United States, Italy and Spain.

TCRdb's table, derived via immunoSEQ multiplex PCR, lists solely in-frame clones and lacks some. This sample has around 300,000 clones; 85% to 90% occur once, and the top ten carry about 1.7%. Participants' own reports of clinical history determined their cohort assignment. Unmatched junction bases numbered 4, after V lost 1 base and J lost 10 bases. CDR1 and CDR2 (germline): LGHDT, YNNKEL (reference sequence). This CDR3 spans 14 amino acids. The chain recombines TRBV3-1 (or the pseudogene TRBV3-2) with TRBJ2-1; 10 bases map to TRBD2. The sequenced sample was PBMCs or T cells enriched from blood (not recorded which). The sequence was obtained from a woman aged 18-35 years with acute COVID-19. The chain's CDR3 is CASSQGPSGSEQFF. Here the CDR3 DNA reads TGTGCCAGCAGCCAAGGCCCTAGCGGGAGCGAGCAGTTCTTC.